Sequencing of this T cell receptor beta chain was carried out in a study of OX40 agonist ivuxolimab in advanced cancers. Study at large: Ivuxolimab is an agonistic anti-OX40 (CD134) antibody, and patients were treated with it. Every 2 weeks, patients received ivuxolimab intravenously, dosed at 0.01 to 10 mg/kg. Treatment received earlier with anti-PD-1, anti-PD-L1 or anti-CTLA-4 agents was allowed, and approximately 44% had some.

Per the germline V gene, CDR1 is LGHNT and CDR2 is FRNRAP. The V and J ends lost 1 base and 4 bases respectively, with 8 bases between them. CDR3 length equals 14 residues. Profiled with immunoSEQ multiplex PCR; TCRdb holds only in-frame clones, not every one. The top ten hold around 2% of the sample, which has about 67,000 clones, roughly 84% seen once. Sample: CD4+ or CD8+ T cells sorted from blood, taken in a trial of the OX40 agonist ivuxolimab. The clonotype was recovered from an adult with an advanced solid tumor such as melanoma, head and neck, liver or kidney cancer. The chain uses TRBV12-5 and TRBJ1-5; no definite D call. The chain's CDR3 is CASGLAGGNQPQHF. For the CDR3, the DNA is TGTGCTAGTGGTTTGGCCGGCGGGAATCAGCCCCAGCATTTT.